One sample yielded the 14 T cell receptor beta chains listed below, sequenced in a study of blood T cell repertoires in COVID-19. The assay was immunoSEQ multiplex PCR, and TCRdb's table has in-frame clones only and misses some. The sample has approximately 200,000 clones; roughly four fifths are singletons. The sample was peripheral blood. These receptors came from a human donor with acute or convalescent COVID-19. The donor label of this sample is uncertain.

The gene calls are TRBV10-3 and TRBJ2-7; D possibly corresponds to TRBD2 (6 bases). Germline V CDR1 and CDR2: ENHRY, SYGVKD. CDR3 length: 16 residues. Trimming cost V 2 bases and J 2 bases, with 16 bases left between them. The CDR3 DNA reads as TGTGCCATCAGTGAGCGCAGAGGAGGGCTCACCTACGAGCAGTACTTC. It translates to CAISERRGGLTYEQYF.

This chain joins TRBV15 and TRBJ1-4; D gene unclear. V was clipped by 0 bases and J by 0 bases, with 11 bases between them. The CDR3 runs to 17 residues. Germline-derived CDR1 and CDR2 are LNHNV and YYDKDF (reference sequence). CDR3 nucleotides: TGTGCCACCAGCAGAGACTTGCTGGCCGCAACTAATGAAAAACTGTTTTTT. Protein product: CATSRDLLAATNEKLFF.

The chain combines TRBV2 with TRBJ2-3; weak D call: TRBD2 (5 bases). V was pared by 6 bases and J by 4 bases, with 8 bases between. This CDR3 spans 12 amino acids. The germline gives CDR1 SNHLY, CDR2 FYNNEI. CDR3 nucleotide sequence: TGTGCCAGCAGGGTAGCGCCAGATACGCAGTATTTT. Amino acid sequence: CASRVAPDTQYF.

This clone occurred a few times. V gene TRBV6-2 or TRBV6-3 combines with J gene TRBJ2-7, with 7 bases that match TRBD2. The CDR3 sequence is 14 residues long. CDR1 is MNHEY, CDR2 SVGEGT, per germline. The V segment lost 6 bases and the J segment 5 bases; nucleotides outside the gene matches: 10. CDR3 in DNA: TGTGCCAGCAGCTTCTGGGCGGGAGCGAACGAGCAGTACTTC. Translating gives CASSFWAGANEQYF.

The chain carries TRBV6-6 and TRBJ2-3; maybe TRBD2 (7 bases). Trimming shortened V by 0 bases and J by 4 bases, and 11 bases separated the two germline ends. The CDR3 is made up of 15 amino acids. CDR1 and CDR2 from the germline V gene are MNHNY and SVGAGI (reference sequence). CDR3 nucleotide sequence: TGTGCCAGCAGTTACTCGAGGGGGGGGGCAGATACGCAGTATTTT. It is translated as CASSYSRGGADTQYF.

The gene calls are TRBV5-1 and TRBJ1-2; TRBD1 aligns across 9 bases. The trim removed 0 bases at V and 7 bases at J, leaving 4 bases unmatched. This CDR3 is 14 amino acids long. Germline V gives CDR1 SGHRS, CDR2 YFSETQ. In DNA, the CDR3 is TGCGCCAGCAGCTTGGAGGGACAGGGACGTGGCTACACCTTC. It yields the protein CASSLEGQGRGYTF.

This clone was observed a few times. This rearrangement joins TRBV7-9 to TRBJ2-3; possibly TRBD2 for D (6 bases). This CDR3 spans 13 amino acids. The V gene lost 4 bases and the J gene lost 6 bases, with 11 bases spanning the gap. CDR1 is SEHNR and CDR2 is FQNEAQ in the germline V gene (reference sequence). CDR3 sequence reads: CASSSAGTDTQYF. DNA of the CDR3: TGTGCCAGCAGCTCTGCGGGAACGGATACGCAGTATTTT.

The V and J genes are TRBV4-2 and TRBJ2-6; D is undetermined. Between the trimmed V and J ends, which lost 1 base and 12 bases, there was a span of 13 bases. CDR1 LGHNA and CDR2 YNFKEQ come from the germline V gene. The CDR3 extends over 14 amino acids. CDR3 in amino acids: CASSQAGDPGVLTF. The CDR3 DNA follows: TGTGCCAGCAGCCAAGCCGGCGACCCGGGCGTCCTGACTTTC.

This chain links TRBV5-6 with TRBJ1-1, with TRBD1 as a possible D gene (5 bases). The CDR3 has 15 amino acids. V was shortened by 1 base and J by 1 base, with 11 bases between the two germline ends. Germline loops: CDR1 SGHDT, CDR2 YYEEEE. CDR3 residues: CASSLSWGRNTEAFF. The CDR3 DNA reads as TGTGCCAGCAGCTTGTCGTGGGGCAGGAACACTGAAGCTTTCTTT.

The DNA for the CDR3 is TGTGCCAGCAGCCAACAGGGGTCCACCGGGGAGCTGTTTTTT. Amino acid sequence: CASSQQGSTGELFF. The gene calls are TRBV3-1 (or the pseudogene TRBV3-2) and TRBJ2-2, with D maybe TRBD1 (6 bases). CDR1 is LGHDT, CDR2 YNNKEL, per germline (reference sequence). Trimming cost V 2 bases and J 4 bases, with 8 bases left between them. This CDR3 contains 14 residues.

The rearrangement links TRBV27 to TRBJ1-1; 11 bases match TRBD1. Per the germline V gene, CDR1 is MNHEY and CDR2 is SMNVEV (reference sequence). J lost 1 base, V lost 1 base, and 2 bases had no gene match. The CDR3 length is 16 residues. The CDR3: CASSLLGQGGNTEAFF. CDR3 bases: TGTGCCAGCAGTTTATTGGGACAGGGGGGGAACACTGAAGCTTTCTTT.

The V gene is TRBV9, the J gene TRBJ2-3; TRBD2 agrees at 7 bases. Germline V gene sequence: CDR1 SGDLS, CDR2 YYNGEE. With V trimmed by 4 bases and J by 4 bases, 6 bases remained unmatched. The CDR3 is made up of 14 amino acids. CDR3 sequence (DNA): TGTGCCAGCAGCCCGGGAGGAGGGCCAGATACGCAGTATTTT. It encodes CASSPGGGPDTQYF. Based on the CDR3 plus reference TRBV9 and TRBJ2-3, the full variable domain is DSGVTQTPKHLITATGQRVTLRCSPRSGDLSVYWYQQSLDQGLQFLIQYYNGEERAKGNILERFSAQQFPDLHSELNLSSLELGDSALYFCASSPGGGPDTQYFGPGTRLTVL.

The chain is built from TRBV18 and TRBJ2-3; TRBD2 agrees at 12 bases. The CDR3 is made up of 19 amino acids. Germline CDR1 and CDR2: KGHSH and LQKENI. Trimming at V came to 1 base and at J to 1 base, leaving 9 bases not matched to a gene. The CDR3 sequence is CASSPLPTSGRIGTDTQYF. In nucleotides, the CDR3 is TGTGCCAGCTCACCACTCCCGACTAGCGGGAGAATCGGCACAGATACGCAGTATTTT.

The J gene is TRBJ2-5, the V gene TRBV27; 14 nucleotides match TRBD2. The CDR3 contains 17 residues. V shed 3 bases, J shed 3 bases, and the junction held 6 bases outside the gene matches. Per germline, CDR1 MNHEY and CDR2 SMNVEV (reference sequence). The CDR3 DNA sequence: TGTGCCAGCAGTTTGACCAAGACTAGCGGGAGGGAAGAGACCCAGTACTTC. It specifies CASSLTKTSGREETQYF.